This section outlines one T cell receptor beta chain sequence together with its context. Antigen: not known. Brentuximab vedotin exposure varied, and every patient relapsed after autologous stem cell transplantation. Each best response was a complete response, a partial response or progressive disease. The sample belongs to a study of PD-1 blockade in classical Hodgkin lymphoma. Repertoires were generated with immunoSEQ multiplex PCR, while TCRdb's copy carries only in-frame clones and drops some. The sample carries roughly 32,000 clones, roughly four fifths recorded once. Findings and caveats of the study: Nivolumab initiated under 1 year post-ASCT led to patient exclusion. There was a significant rise in CD4+ TCR diversity by C4D1, with no such rise for CD8+. Newly diagnosed patients and complete responders had comparable diversity at baseline.

The CDR3 sequence is 15 residues long. Trimming stripped 3 bases from V and 4 bases from J, with 16 bases between. Germline CDR1 and CDR2: KGHSH and LQKENI. The chain carries TRBV18 and TRBJ2-7, with D hard to call. This specimen consisted of peripheral blood mononuclear cells (PBMCs), obtained at baseline. The source is a human donor with classical Hodgkin lymphoma. CDR3 amino acids: CASSPGETAAYEQYF. Here the CDR3 DNA reads TGTGCCAGCTCACCGGGCGAAACTGCCGCATACGAGCAGTACTTC.